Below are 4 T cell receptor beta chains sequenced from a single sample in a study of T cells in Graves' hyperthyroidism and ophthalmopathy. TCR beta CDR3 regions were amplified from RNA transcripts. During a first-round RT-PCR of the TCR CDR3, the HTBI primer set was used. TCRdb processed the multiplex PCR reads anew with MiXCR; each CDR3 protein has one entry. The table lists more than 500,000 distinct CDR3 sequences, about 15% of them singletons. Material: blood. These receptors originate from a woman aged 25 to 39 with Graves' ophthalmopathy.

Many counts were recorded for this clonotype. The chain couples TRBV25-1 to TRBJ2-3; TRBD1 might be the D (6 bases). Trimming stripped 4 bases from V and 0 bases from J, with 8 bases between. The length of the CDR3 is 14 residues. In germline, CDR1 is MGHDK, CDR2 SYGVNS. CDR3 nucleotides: TGTGCCAGCAGTGCCACAGGGAGCACAGATACGCAGTATTTT. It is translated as CASSATGSTDTQYF.

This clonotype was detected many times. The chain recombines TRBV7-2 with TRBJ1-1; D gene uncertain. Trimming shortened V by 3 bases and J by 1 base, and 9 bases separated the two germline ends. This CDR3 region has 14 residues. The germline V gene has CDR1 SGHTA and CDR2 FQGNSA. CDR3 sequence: CASSFGLPNTEAFF. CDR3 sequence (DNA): TGTGCCAGCAGCTTCGGACTGCCGAACACTGAAGCTTTCTTT.

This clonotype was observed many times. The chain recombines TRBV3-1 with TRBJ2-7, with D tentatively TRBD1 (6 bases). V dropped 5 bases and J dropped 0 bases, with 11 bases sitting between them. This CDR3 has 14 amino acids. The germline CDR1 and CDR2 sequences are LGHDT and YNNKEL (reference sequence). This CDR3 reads CASSSQGSSYEQYF. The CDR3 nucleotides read TGTGCCAGCAGCTCTCAGGGGAGCTCCTACGAGCAGTACTTC.

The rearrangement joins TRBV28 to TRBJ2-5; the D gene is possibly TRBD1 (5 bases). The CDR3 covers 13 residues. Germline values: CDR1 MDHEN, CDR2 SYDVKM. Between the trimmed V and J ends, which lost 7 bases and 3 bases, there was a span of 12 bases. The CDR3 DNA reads TGTGCCAGCAATGCAGGGCAGGAAGAGACCCAGTACTTC. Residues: CASNAGQEETQYF.